Each of the 26 T cell receptor beta chains below was sequenced from the same sample in a study of cytomegalovirus exposure and HLA in healthy donors. Primers for the PCR totalled 60 Vbeta and 13 Jbeta. The table came from immunoSEQ multiplex PCR; TCRdb's copy has only in-frame clones and leaves some out. The sample records approximately 190,000 clones, 70% being singletons. Sample: PBMCs. The receptors here all came from a man aged 35 to 55 in good health and CMV-seropositive.

This clone was observed a single time. The gene calls are TRBV2 and TRBJ2-5; no clear D. The length of the CDR3 is 14 residues. Germline CDR1 SNHLY, CDR2 FYNNEI. The V gene lost 1 base and the J gene lost 4 bases, with 10 bases spanning the gap. The CDR3 nucleotides are TGTGCCAGCAGTGAAGGTTTGGCCCCAGAGACCCAGTACTTC. Residues: CASSEGLAPETQYF.

The chain joins TRBV6-5 to TRBJ2-2; TRBD1 matches 11 bases. The germline gives CDR1 MNHEY, CDR2 SVGAGI. V shed 5 bases and J 4 bases; nucleotides not matched to a gene: 3. The length of the CDR3 is 15 residues. The DNA for the CDR3 is TGTGCCAGCAGTACCGGGACAGGGGGCACCGGGGAGCTGTTTTTT. Its protein is CASSTGTGGTGELFF.

The chain uses TRBV5-4 and TRBJ2-7; 10 nucleotides agree with TRBD1. This CDR3 spans 14 amino acids. The ends lost 4 bases at V and 12 bases at J; junction bases unmatched: 13. The germline V gene encodes CDR1 SGHNT and CDR2 YYREEE (reference sequence). The CDR3 DNA is TGTGCCAGCAGCCTAGGGGGACAGGGGTATTCGCCGTACTTC. Translating gives CASSLGGQGYSPYF.

The chain is built from TRBV5-1 and TRBJ2-2; 7 bases match TRBD2. The CDR3 consists of 15 residues. Germline trimming cut 4 bases from V and 6 bases from J; bases unmatched to any gene: 9. CDR1 is SGHRS, CDR2 YFSETQ, per germline. The CDR3 loop reads CASSPGLNSPGELFF. DNA for the CDR3: TGCGCCAGCAGCCCGGGACTAAACTCTCCCGGGGAGCTGTTTTTT.

On this clone itself: An end of the junction differs from the germline gene, which may be a read error. The rearrangement uses TRBV7-9 and TRBJ2-2; D is unclear. The CDR3 consists of 12 residues. CDR1 and CDR2 from the germline V gene are SEHNR and FQNEAQ (reference sequence). The CDR3 nucleotides read TGTTCCAGCAGCATAAACACCGGGGAGCTGTTTTTT. Translation gives CSSSINTGELFF.

DNA of the CDR3: TGTGCCAGCAGCGCGGGACAGGGCTATGGCTACACCTTC. This encodes CASSAGQGYGYTF. The chain joins TRBV5-4 to TRBJ1-2; 9 nucleotides line up with TRBD1. V was clipped by 4 bases and J by 4 bases; unmatched bases: 2. Per germline, CDR1 SGHNT and CDR2 YYREEE (reference sequence). The CDR3 has 13 amino acids.

The chain uses TRBV4-3 and TRBJ1-4; D is undetermined. V lost 0 bases and J lost 8, with 16 bases in between. The CDR3 extends over 16 amino acids. CDR1 and CDR2 from the germline V gene are LGHNA and YSLEER. For the CDR3, the DNA is TGCGCCAGCAGCCAAGATCCCGGTACCCTGAGCGAAAAACTGTTTTTT. Encoded protein: CASSQDPGTLSEKLFF.

This clone was recorded a few times. The chain has TRBV9 and TRBJ1-1; TRBD1 matches 7 bases. The CDR3 totals 13 residues. Per germline, CDR1 SGDLS and CDR2 YYNGEE. With V trimmed by 1 base and J by 4 bases, 1 base remained unmatched. The CDR3 loop is CASSVRGLTEAFF. The CDR3, as DNA: TGTGCCAGCAGCGTAAGGGGGCTCACTGAAGCTTTCTTT.

The gene calls are TRBV7-2 and TRBJ2-1; 8 positions agree with TRBD2. This CDR3 spans 16 amino acids. Germline trimming cut 3 bases from V and 0 bases from J; bases unmatched to any gene: 4. Germline V lookup: CDR1 SGHTA, CDR2 FQGNSA. The CDR3 bases are TGTGCCAGCAGCTTGCGGGGGGCGGGCTCCTACAATGAGCAGTTCTTC. As protein: CASSLRGAGSYNEQFF.

Remarks on this clone: Other DNA sequences of this sample code for an identical CDR3. The J gene is TRBJ2-5, the V gene TRBV5-1, with 11 bases matching TRBD2. From germline, CDR1 is SGHRS and CDR2 YFSETQ. The CDR3 is 14 amino acids. Losses at the gene ends were 4 bases for V and 4 bases for J; bases not matched to a gene: 3. CDR3 sequence: CASSLGTSGETQYF. Written as DNA, the CDR3 is TGCGCCAGCAGCCTGGGGACTAGCGGAGAGACCCAGTACTTC.

The CDR3 nucleotides read TGTGCCACCCTGGAGACGTCCAAATCACGAGCTTATGGCTACACCTTC. Translated, it gives CATLETSKSRAYGYTF. The J gene is TRBJ1-2, the V gene TRBV2; unclear D gene. CDR1 SNHLY and CDR2 FYNNEI come from the germline V gene. CDR3 length: 16 amino acids. Trimming removed 10 bases from V and 5 bases from J, with 26 bases in between.

This clone was observed a few times. The chain couples TRBV6-4 to TRBJ1-1, with TRBD1 as a possible D gene (5 bases). This CDR3 is 14 amino acids long. Looked up from germline, CDR1 is MRHNA and CDR2 is SNTAGT. The ends were cut back, 6 bases at V and 3 bases at J, with 14 bases in the middle. CDR3 in amino acids: CASSLLAGYTEAFF. The CDR3 DNA reads as TGTGCCAGCAGCCTATTGGCAGGGTACACTGAAGCTTTCTTT.

The rearrangement uses TRBV6-1 and TRBJ1-2; TRBD1 matches 7 bases. Germline lookup yields CDR1 MNHNS and CDR2 SASEGT. The V gene end was trimmed by 6 bases and the J gene end by 4 bases; junction bases not matched to a gene: 11. The CDR3 is 15 amino acids. The CDR3 protein is CASSPARGSPYGYTF. The DNA for the CDR3 is TGTGCCAGCAGCCCCGCCAGGGGGTCTCCCTATGGCTACACCTTC.

The chain combines TRBV27 with TRBJ2-5, with 7 bases identical to TRBD1. Germline V CDR1 and CDR2: MNHEY, SMNVEV (reference sequence). The trim removed 7 bases at V and 4 bases at J, leaving 9 bases unmatched. The CDR3 is 14 amino acids. In DNA, the CDR3 is TGTGCCAGCACTAGGACAGGTAGCTCAGAGACCCAGTACTTC. Protein product: CASTRTGSSETQYF.

This sequence joins TRBV4-2 and TRBJ1-2; 8 bases match TRBD1. Germline CDR1 LGHNA, CDR2 YNFKEQ. V lost 4 bases, J lost 5 bases, and 9 bases stayed unmatched. This CDR3 region has 15 residues. CDR3 bases: TGTGCCAGCAGCCCGGAGCAGGGGGCATTTTATGGCTACACCTTC. Protein product: CASSPEQGAFYGYTF.

J is TRBJ1-2 and V is TRBV4-3; D possibly corresponds to TRBD1 (5 bases). The germline V gene has CDR1 LGHNA and CDR2 YSLEER. V lost 0 bases and J 4 bases, leaving 9 bases between the germline ends. This CDR3 contains 14 residues. CDR3 region: CASSQDGGSYGYTF. The DNA for the CDR3 is TGCGCCAGCAGCCAAGACGGGGGATCCTATGGCTACACCTTC.

The chain combines TRBV7-3 with TRBJ2-7, with D possibly being TRBD1 (5 bases). The CDR3 is 13 residues long. CDR1 is SGHTA, CDR2 FQGTGA, per germline. V was cut by 3 bases and J by 13 bases, with 19 bases left in between. Written as DNA, the CDR3 is TGTGCCAGCAGCTTGAGAGATCGGACATACCCTTACTTC. This encodes CASSLRDRTYPYF.

V usage is TRBV18 and J usage is TRBJ2-2, with D possibly matching TRBD1 (5 bases). CDR3 length: 14 residues. Trimming removed 3 bases from V and 1 base from J, with 6 bases in between. CDR1 and CDR2 (germline): KGHSH, LQKENI. The CDR3 reads CASSPGQNTGELFF. The DNA for the CDR3 is TGTGCCAGCTCACCTGGACAGAACACCGGGGAGCTGTTTTTT. Using reference TRBV18 and TRBJ2-2 for the parts outside the CDR3, the full variable domain is NAGVMQNPRHLVRRRGQEARLRCSPMKGHSHVYWYRQLPEEGLKFMVYLQKENIIDESGMPKERFSAEFPKEGPSILRIQQVVRGDSAAYFCASSPGQNTGELFFGEGSRLTVL.

J is TRBJ2-3 and V is TRBV7-8; 9 positions match TRBD1. The CDR3 extends over 15 amino acids. From germline, CDR1 is SGHVS and CDR2 FQNEAQ. Germline trimming cut 5 bases from V and 4 bases from J; bases unmatched to any gene: 7. The CDR3 region has the DNA TGTGCCAGCAGCCCGGGACAGGGAGGTTCAGATACGCAGTATTTT. Translated: CASSPGQGGSDTQYF.

Worth noting for this clone: Other DNA sequences in the sample encode the same CDR3. The chain carries TRBV5-1 and TRBJ1-1, with TRBD1 matching 9 bases. V was clipped by 7 bases and J by 7 bases; unmatched bases: 14. Germline CDR1 reads SGHRS; CDR2 reads YFSETQ. This CDR3 contains 15 residues. The CDR3 DNA follows: TGCGCCAGCCGCGTTCGAACAGGGGGCAATAATGAAGCTTTCTTT. It encodes CASRVRTGGNNEAFF.

The rearrangement uses TRBV18 and TRBJ1-2, with TRBD1 identical over 7 bases. V lost 3 bases, J lost 4 bases, and 5 bases stayed unmatched. The germline CDR1 and CDR2 sequences are KGHSH and LQKENI. The CDR3 sequence is 14 residues long. This chain's CDR3 is CASSPGQEIYGYTF. CDR3 nucleotides: TGTGCCAGCTCACCTGGACAGGAGATCTATGGCTACACCTTC.

J is TRBJ1-2 and V is TRBV5-5, with D hard to call. CDR3 length: 13 amino acids. Germline-derived CDR1 and CDR2 are SGHKS and YYEKEE (reference sequence). V lost 0 bases and J lost 5, with 8 bases in between. CDR3 sequence reads: CASSLDSQYGYTF. CDR3 in DNA: TGTGCCAGCAGCTTGGACAGCCAGTATGGCTACACCTTC.

This clone was recorded once. The gene calls are TRBV4-1 and TRBJ2-3; TRBD2 matches at 8 bases. With 4 bases clipped from V and 6 bases from J, the junction kept 6 bases outside the gene matches. Germline V gene data show CDR1 as MGHRA and CDR2 as YSYEKL. The CDR3 is 14 residues long. CDR3 in amino acids: CASSRPPGGDTQYF. The CDR3 nucleotides read TGCGCCAGCAGCCGACCCCCGGGGGGGGATACGCAGTATTTT.

On this clone: The conserved closing phenylalanine or tryptophan is absent in this CDR3, likely reflecting a read error. The rearrangement links TRBV6-1 to TRBJ1-2; 7 nucleotides agree with TRBD1. The CDR3 has 12 amino acids. With 4 bases clipped from V and 5 bases from J, the junction kept 1 base outside the gene matches. CDR1 is MNHNS and CDR2 is SASEGT in the germline V gene. CDR3 region: CASSVQGYGYTL. CDR3 coding DNA: TGTGCCAGCAGTGTACAGGGGTATGGCTACACCCTC.

This clone was seen a handful of times. The chain links TRBV7-2 to TRBJ2-1; D is possibly TRBD1 (6 bases). This CDR3 has 14 residues. The V gene's germline CDR1 is SGHTA and CDR2 FQGNSA. V was clipped by 2 bases and J by 7 bases, with 12 bases between them. The CDR3: CASSLSGGRNEQFF. DNA of the CDR3: TGTGCCAGCAGCTTATCTGGGGGCCGGAATGAGCAGTTCTTC.

The chain carries TRBV6-1 and TRBJ1-5; D is perhaps TRBD1 (6 bases). V was cut by 6 bases and J by 5 bases, with 11 bases left in between. Germline assignment: CDR1 MNHNS and CDR2 SASEGT. The CDR3 has 13 residues. CDR3 in DNA: TGTGCCAGCAGACAGGGTGGTGATCAGCCCCAGCATTTT. Protein: CASRQGGDQPQHF.